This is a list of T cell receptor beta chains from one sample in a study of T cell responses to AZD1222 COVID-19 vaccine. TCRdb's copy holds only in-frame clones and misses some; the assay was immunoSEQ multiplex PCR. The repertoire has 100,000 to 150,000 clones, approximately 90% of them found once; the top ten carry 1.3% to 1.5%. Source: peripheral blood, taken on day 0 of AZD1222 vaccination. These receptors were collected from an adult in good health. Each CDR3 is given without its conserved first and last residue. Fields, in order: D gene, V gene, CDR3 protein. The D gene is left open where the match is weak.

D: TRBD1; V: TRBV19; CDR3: ASSIVQGANQPQH
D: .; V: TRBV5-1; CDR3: ASSLLGGNQPQH
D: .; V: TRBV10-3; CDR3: AIRGTDKGEQF
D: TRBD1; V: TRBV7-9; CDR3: ASSPDRDSPEQY
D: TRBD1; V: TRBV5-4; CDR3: ASSSGQGAPQH
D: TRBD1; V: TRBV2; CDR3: ASSELGQGAGQPQH
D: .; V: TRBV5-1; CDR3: ASSAGGGPIKETQY
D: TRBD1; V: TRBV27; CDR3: ASSLRGEHYGYT
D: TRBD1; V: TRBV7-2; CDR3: ASSPGQGGRF
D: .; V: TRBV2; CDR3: ASRREGRGEKLF
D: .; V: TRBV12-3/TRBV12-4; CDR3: ASSPGPYEQY
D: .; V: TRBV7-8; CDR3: ASSLVRGGRRSGNTIY
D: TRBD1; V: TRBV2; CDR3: ASSARVGQGHQETQY
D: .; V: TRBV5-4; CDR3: ASSLGIGENQPQH
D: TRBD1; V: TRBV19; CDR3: ASSDTGGPHGYT
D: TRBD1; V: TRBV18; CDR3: ASSPPGQGDEQY
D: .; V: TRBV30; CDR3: AAGEVSSYNSPLH
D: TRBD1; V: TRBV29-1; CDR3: SVNFDRDEQY
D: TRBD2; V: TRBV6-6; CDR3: ASMGGASRNTGELF
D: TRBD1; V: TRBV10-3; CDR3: AISEKGAAMNTEAF
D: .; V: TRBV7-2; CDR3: ASSLEQKRNYGYT
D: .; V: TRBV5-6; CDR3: ASSLQQSLIKRGYGYT
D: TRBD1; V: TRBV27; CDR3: ASSPGTANAPLH
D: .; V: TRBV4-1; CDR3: ASGLSPLH
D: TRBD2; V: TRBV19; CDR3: ASGGGTSGANVLT
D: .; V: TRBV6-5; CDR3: ASTSGGTGNTEAF
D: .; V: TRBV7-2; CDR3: ASSLASGGRSYEQY
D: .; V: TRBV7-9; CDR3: ASSPTRDGTEAF
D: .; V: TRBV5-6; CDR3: ASSSSAGGMNTEAF
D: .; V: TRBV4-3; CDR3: ASSQEQGRHEQY
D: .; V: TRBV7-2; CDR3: ASSQAPGETQY
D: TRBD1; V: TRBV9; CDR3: ASSVTGGGTGELF
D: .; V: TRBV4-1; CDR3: ATSQLRPGLRGGELF
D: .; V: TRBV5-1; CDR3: ASSLGGTTNTEAF
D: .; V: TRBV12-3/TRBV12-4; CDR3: ASRGKGNTEAF
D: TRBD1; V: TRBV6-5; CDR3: ASSPDRVLVGELF
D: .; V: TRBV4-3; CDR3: ASSQVVNSNTGELF
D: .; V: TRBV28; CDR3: ASRSYEQY
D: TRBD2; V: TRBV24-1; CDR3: ATSSVAGGSREQY
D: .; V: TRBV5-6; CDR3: ASSKSNQPQH
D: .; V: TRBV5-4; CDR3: ASRPDPSSYNEQF
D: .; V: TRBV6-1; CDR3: ASSAAGALMNTEAF